Described below is a single T cell receptor beta chain sequence and its context. Its cognate antigen is unknown. This sample was included in a study of T cell clones after liver transplantation. Whole-study context: Until 12-24 months post-transplant, subjects got standard immunosuppression and no induction. Tolerance: complete withdrawal held at least one year, liver enzymes staying within twice normal.

Notes on the study in general: These preliminary findings come from unstandardized post-transplant sampling times.

The table came from immunoSEQ multiplex PCR; TCRdb's copy has only in-frame clones and leaves some out. This sample yields about 80,000 clones, of which 70% to 85% are seen a single time; 0.4% to 0.6% belongs to the top ten. Trimming pared 6 bases from V and 1 base from J, leaving 9 bases between. The CDR3 has 13 residues. Germline V gene lookup returns CDR1 WNHNN and CDR2 SYGVQD (reference sequence). This material consisted of CD4+ T cells from blood, taken around 42 months after liver transplant. The clonotype comes from a human patient who received a liver transplant. Some T cells may trace back to the graft donor. V gene TRBV10-1 combines with J gene TRBJ1-1; D unresolved. In DNA form, the CDR3 reads TGCGCCAGCAGCTGGTCCGAGAACACTGAAGCTTTCTTT. This encodes CASSWSENTEAFF.